These 28 T cell receptor beta chains were sequenced from one sample in a study of identical twins. Using its own MiXCR run on the 5' RACE reads, TCRdb lists one record per CDR3 protein. The profile shows hundreds of thousands of distinct CDR3 sequences, around 6% of them singletons. Sequencing was carried out using naive T cells sorted from blood. These receptors all come from a young man in good health.

The chain employs TRBV5-6 and TRBJ2-3, with 8 nucleotides matching TRBD2. CDR3 size: 18 residues. The V segment lost 4 bases and the J segment 1 base; nucleotides outside the gene matches: 14. Germline V gene data show CDR1 as SGHDT and CDR2 as YYEEEE. CDR3 region: CASSRRKELAARTDTQYF. DNA of the CDR3: TGTGCCAGCAGCCGTCGAAAGGAACTAGCGGCCCGCACAGATACGCAGTATTTT.

This clonotype was observed at least ten times. This chain connects TRBV12-3 or TRBV12-4 to TRBJ1-1, with TRBD1 identical over 7 bases. V lost 5 bases, J lost 3 bases, and 9 bases stayed unmatched. The CDR3 contains 15 residues. The CDR3: CASSDDRVGDTEAFF. The CDR3 nucleotides read TGTGCCAGCAGTGACGACAGGGTCGGAGACACTGAAGCTTTCTTT.

Many counts were recorded for this clonotype. The chain is built from TRBV9 and TRBJ2-7; tentatively, D is TRBD1 or TRBD2 (6 bases each). Trimming removed 0 bases at V and 11 bases at J, with 15 bases between. This CDR3 has 13 residues. Germline CDR1 is SGDLS and CDR2 is YYNGEE. CDR3 in amino acids: CASSVGPDRREYF. CDR3 coding DNA: TGTGCCAGCAGCGTAGGACCCGACAGGAGGGAGTACTTC.

On this clonotype: A read error may explain this, as a much larger clone is one base away. The final CDR3 position lacks the conserved phenylalanine or tryptophan, pointing to a likely read error. The V and J genes are TRBV10-3 and TRBJ1-1; TRBD1 agrees at 8 bases. V lost 7 bases and J lost 0; bases outside the gene matches: 4. Per the germline V gene, CDR1 is ENHRY and CDR2 is SYGVKD. The CDR3 spans 14 residues. The DNA for the CDR3 is TGTGCCATCACCCTGACAGGGGTGAACACTGAAGCTTTCTGT. Its protein is CAITLTGVNTEAFC.

This clonotype was counted many times. The V and J genes are TRBV29-1 and TRBJ2-7, with D perhaps matching TRBD1 (5 bases). Trimming took 5 bases from V and 5 from J, leaving 10 bases between them. The germline V gene has CDR1 SQVTM and CDR2 ANQGSEA. This CDR3 has 11 residues. The CDR3 DNA sequence: TGCAGCGTTCGCCAGGGCCACGAGCAGTACTTC. It encodes CSVRQGHEQYF.

This clonotype came up many times. The V call is TRBV10-2, the J call TRBJ2-2, with D hard to call. With 0 bases removed from V and 6 bases from J, the gap between germline ends came to 5 bases. From germline, CDR1 is WSHSY and CDR2 SAAADI. CDR3 length: 13 amino acids. In DNA form, the CDR3 reads TGCGCCAGCAGTGAGTCTCGGGCCGGGGAGCTGTTTTTT. It is translated as CASSESRAGELFF.

This clonotype was picked up many times. This chain links TRBV5-1 with TRBJ2-1; TRBD2 is a possible D gene (6 bases). Trimming removed 0 bases at V and 5 bases at J, with 12 bases between. Germline V gives CDR1 SGHRS, CDR2 YFSETQ. This CDR3 is built from 15 residues. Here the CDR3 DNA reads TGCGCCAGCAGCTTGGGGGGGACTTACAACAATGAGCAGTTCTTC. It codes for CASSLGGTYNNEQFF.

The chain joins TRBV20-1 to TRBJ2-1, with D possibly TRBD2 on 5 matching bases. Germline V lookup: CDR1 DFQATT, CDR2 SNEGSKA (reference sequence). This CDR3 has 17 amino acids. With 4 bases removed from V and 0 bases from J, the gap between germline ends came to 19 bases. In nucleotides, the CDR3 is TGCAGTGCTACCACCCTAAGCGGAGCGCACTCCTACAATGAGCAGTTCTTC. This translates into CSATTLSGAHSYNEQFF.

The chain combines TRBV20-1 with TRBJ1-4, with D maybe TRBD1 (6 bases). The CDR3 has 13 amino acids. Trimming took 6 bases from V and 8 from J, leaving 16 bases between them. Germline V gives CDR1 DFQATT, CDR2 SNEGSKA (reference sequence). The CDR3 nucleotides are TGCAGTGCCCAAGGGGGGGGCCGGGAAAAACTGTTTTTT. This codes for CSAQGGGREKLFF.

The CDR3 nucleotides are TGCAGTGCTCGCACGGGGGACAGGGTCTACTCCTACGAGCAGTACTTC. Translating gives CSARTGDRVYSYEQYF. V and J are TRBV20-1 and TRBJ2-7; 9 bases agree with TRBD1. Germline-derived CDR1 and CDR2 are DFQATT and SNEGSKA (reference sequence). The J segment lost 0 bases and the V segment lost 5 bases, leaving 11 bases of the junction unmatched. The CDR3 totals 16 residues.

This clonotype has only a few counts. J is TRBJ2-1 and V is TRBV19, with D possibly matching TRBD1 (6 bases). CDR3 length equals 17 residues. Trimming took 3 bases from V and 7 from J, leaving 22 bases between them. Germline CDR1 LNHDA, CDR2 SQIVND (reference sequence). This chain's CDR3 is CASSIDPGDVFRNEQFF. The DNA of the CDR3 is TGTGCCAGTAGTATCGACCCAGGGGATGTATTTAGGAATGAGCAGTTCTTC.

This clonotype was detected ten times or more. The V and J genes are TRBV20-1 and TRBJ2-1, with a weak D call TRBD2 (5 bases). The V gene lost 0 bases and the J gene lost 2 bases, with 11 bases spanning the gap. Germline assignment: CDR1 DFQATT and CDR2 SNEGSKA (reference sequence). The CDR3 is 15 amino acids. In DNA, the CDR3 is TGCAGTGCTAGAGATAGAATAGCGACCTACAATGAGCAGTTCTTC. This translates into CSARDRIATYNEQFF.

The V gene is TRBV7-3, the J gene TRBJ1-3; D call uncertain. V was trimmed by 5 bases and J by 4 bases, leaving 9 bases between them. There are 13 residues in the CDR3. From germline, CDR1 is SGHTA and CDR2 FQGTGA. The CDR3 here is CASSDTGGNTIYF. As DNA, the CDR3 is TGTGCCAGCAGCGACACCGGAGGAAACACCATATATTTT. Using reference TRBV7-3 and TRBJ1-3 for the parts outside the CDR3, the full variable domain is GAGVSQTPSNKVTEKGKYVELRCDPISGHTALYWYRQSLGQGPEFLIYFQGTGAADDSGLPNDRFFAVRPEGSVSTLKIQRTERGDSAVYLCASSDTGGNTIYFGEGSWLTVV.

The sample holds a few counts of this clonotype. V usage is TRBV19 and J usage is TRBJ1-1, with D possibly TRBD1 on 5 matching bases. V shed 10 bases and J shed 1 base, with 10 bases lying between them. The CDR3 has 12 residues. Germline CDR1 LNHDA, CDR2 SQIVND (reference sequence). The CDR3 region is CATRVANTEAFF. In DNA form, the CDR3 reads TGTGCCACCAGGGTCGCGAACACTGAAGCTTTCTTT.

This clonotype occurred many times. The V call is TRBV29-1, the J call TRBJ2-1, with D possibly matching TRBD1 (6 bases). Germline loops: CDR1 SQVTM, CDR2 ANQGSEA. The CDR3 consists of 14 residues. The V and J ends lost 7 bases and 6 bases respectively, with 19 bases between them. This CDR3 is CSGIRGVILNEQFF. The CDR3 DNA is TGCAGCGGTATCAGGGGAGTAATCCTCAATGAGCAGTTCTTC.

This clonotype was recorded at least ten times. This chain links TRBV11-2 with TRBJ1-1, with a weak D call TRBD1 (6 bases). The CDR3 is 16 amino acids. Per the germline V gene, CDR1 is SGHAT and CDR2 is FQNNGV. Trimming pared 5 bases from V and 5 bases from J, leaving 21 bases between. This CDR3 reads CASSPARQGQRTEAFF. Here the CDR3 DNA reads TGTGCCAGCAGCCCCGCTAGGCAGGGGCAGAGGACTGAAGCTTTCTTT. The full variable domain, in which reference TRBV11-2 and TRBJ1-1 provide the parts outside the CDR3, is EAGVAQSPRYKIIEKRQSVAFWCNPISGHATLYWYQQILGQGPKLLIQFQNNGVVDDSQLPKDRFSAERLKGVDSTLKIQPAKLEDSAVYLCASSPARQGQRTEAFFGQGTRLTVV.

The table lists this clonotype with many counts. This chain links TRBV5-6 with TRBJ2-1; 11 nucleotides align to TRBD1. Germline V gives CDR1 SGHDT, CDR2 YYEEEE. After removal of 0 bases from V and 7 bases from J, the junction contained 3 bases not matched to a gene. There are 15 residues in the CDR3. The CDR3 is CASSLAGQGANEQFF. CDR3 sequence (DNA): TGTGCCAGCAGCTTGGCCGGACAGGGGGCGAATGAGCAGTTCTTC. The full variable domain, rest sourced from reference TRBV5-6 and TRBJ2-1, is DAGVTQSPTHLIKTRGQQVTLRCSPKSGHDTVSWYQQALGQGPQFIFQYYEEEERQRGNFPDRFSGHQFPNYSSELNVNALLLGDSALYLCASSLAGQGANEQFFGPGTRLTVL.

This clonotype was seen more than once but under ten times. This chain uses TRBV7-9 with TRBJ2-2; D is possibly TRBD2 (8 bases). This CDR3 contains 16 residues. The germline V gene has CDR1 SEHNR and CDR2 FQNEAQ (reference sequence). Trimming removed 3 bases from V and 5 bases from J, with 16 bases in between. The CDR3: CASSFGSGTVTGELFF. CDR3 bases: TGTGCCAGCAGCTTCGGTAGCGGGACAGTTACCGGGGAGCTGTTTTTT.

In its sample, this clonotype was seen many times. V is TRBV12-3 or TRBV12-4 and J is TRBJ2-7; the D is unclear. The CDR3 has 12 amino acids. V dropped 6 bases and J dropped 6 bases, with 12 bases sitting between them. CDR3 protein: CASRYSGSEQYF. The CDR3 DNA reads TGTGCCAGCAGGTATTCGGGTTCCGAGCAGTACTTC.

This clonotype occurred once. The chain links TRBV7-6 to TRBJ2-7, with D tentatively TRBD1 (5 bases). The V end lost 2 bases, the J end lost 3 bases, and 14 bases lay between the germline ends. CDR3 length equals 15 residues. Germline V gene lookup returns CDR1 SGHVS and CDR2 FNYEAQ. The CDR3 spells CASSLSTELLYEQYF. CDR3 DNA sequence: TGTGCCAGCAGCTTATCGACAGAACTACTCTACGAGCAGTACTTC.

This clonotype was counted ten times or more. This sequence joins TRBV5-1 and TRBJ2-3; no clear D. Germline-derived CDR1 and CDR2 are SGHRS and YFSETQ. The CDR3 has 15 amino acids. V was shortened by 1 base and J by 0 bases, with 9 bases between the two germline ends. CDR3 protein: CASSLNGYSTDTQYF. In DNA, the CDR3 is TGCGCCAGCAGCTTGAATGGCTATAGCACAGATACGCAGTATTTT.

This sequence joins TRBV20-1 and TRBJ2-4; D call uncertain. CDR3 length: 11 amino acids. V lost 3 bases and J lost 9, with 9 bases in between. CDR1 and CDR2 (germline): DFQATT, SNEGSKA (reference sequence). This CDR3 is CSARVGSIQYF. CDR3 in DNA: TGCAGTGCTAGGGTCGGTAGCATTCAGTACTTC.

This clonotype was counted a few times. The chain links TRBV4-2 to TRBJ1-6, with TRBD1 identical over 9 bases. Germline CDR1 reads LGHNA; CDR2 reads YNFKEQ. With 1 base clipped from V and 17 bases from J, the junction kept 6 bases outside the gene matches. The CDR3 extends over 13 amino acids. The CDR3 spells CASSQVSDRGIHF. The CDR3 nucleotides are TGTGCCAGCAGCCAAGTGTCGGACAGGGGTATCCACTTT.

In this sample, this clonotype turned up a few times. CDR3 sequence reads: CASSYNREGIQYF. CDR3 in DNA: TGTGCCAGCAGTTACAACAGGGAAGGCATTCAGTACTTC. This chain connects TRBV6-5 to TRBJ2-4, with D tentatively TRBD1 (6 bases). The germline CDR1 and CDR2 sequences are MNHEY and SVGAGI. Trimming pared 2 bases from V and 9 bases from J, leaving 11 bases between. This CDR3 comprises 13 residues.

The chain links TRBV29-1 to TRBJ2-5; the D call may be TRBD1 or TRBD2 (5 bases each). Trimming removed 2 bases from V and 5 bases from J, with 12 bases in between. The germline V gene encodes CDR1 SQVTM and CDR2 ANQGSEA. The CDR3 has 13 residues. The CDR3: CSVETGPTETQYF. CDR3 DNA: TGCAGCGTTGAAACGGGACCAACGGAGACCCAGTACTTC.

V gene TRBV19 combines with J gene TRBJ2-3; tentatively, D is TRBD2 (5 bases). This CDR3 region has 16 residues. Germline V gene sequence: CDR1 LNHDA, CDR2 SQIVND (reference sequence). Trimming took off 7 bases at V and 5 bases at J, with 22 bases between the two ends. The CDR3 bases are TGTGCCAGTACCACATCACTAGTTCAGAGGGTAGATACGCAGTATTTT. Protein sequence: CASTTSLVQRVDTQYF.

This clonotype was counted only a few times. The chain carries TRBV27 and TRBJ2-7, with TRBD2 matching 7 bases. Trimming removed 7 bases from V and 0 bases from J; junction bases left unmatched: 6. Germline CDR1 reads MNHEY; CDR2 reads SMNVEV (reference sequence). This CDR3 contains 14 residues. The CDR3 protein is CASKPRGDSYEQYV. The CDR3 DNA is TGTGCCAGCAAACCCCGGGGGGACTCCTACGAGCAGTACGTC.

This clonotype has a count of ten or more. The V call is TRBV20-1, the J call TRBJ1-1; the D gene is possibly TRBD1 (6 bases). V was pared by 6 bases and J by 1 base, with 9 bases between. Germline V gene sequence: CDR1 DFQATT, CDR2 SNEGSKA (reference sequence). The CDR3 covers 12 residues. For the CDR3, the DNA is TGCAGTGCCTTGGACAGGAACACTGAAGCTTTCTTT. Translation gives CSALDRNTEAFF.